This is a list of T cell receptor beta chains from one sample in a study of blood T cell repertoires in COVID-19. The assay was immunoSEQ multiplex PCR, and TCRdb's table has in-frame clones only and misses some. Altogether hundreds of thousands of clones are present, approximately 85% being singletons, with the ten largest covering around 0.7%. Material for sequencing was peripheral blood. All receptors come from a human donor in a cohort sampled during active COVID-19. Each CDR3 is given with its conserved first and last residue. The D gene is left open where the match is weak.

>TRBJ1-5|-|TRBV28
CASSYLGQPQHF
>TRBJ1-5|TRBD1|TRBV5-6
CASSSTGQGKPQHF
>TRBJ1-2|TRBD1|TRBV12-3/TRBV12-4
CASTPLGTGGYTF
>TRBJ1-4|-|TRBV7-9
CASSLQGRHPNEKLFF
>TRBJ1-1|-|TRBV28
CASSGAFGTEAFF
>TRBJ2-3|-|TRBV30
CAWSVGHQKSTDTQYF
>TRBJ2-7|-|TRBV13
CASSSGTSAYEQYF
>TRBJ2-7|TRBD2|TRBV19
CASSQGGRVSEQYF
>TRBJ1-2|TRBD1|TRBV28
CASSPGQRFYGYTF
>TRBJ1-3|-|TRBV18
CASSPPGQALGNTIYF
>TRBJ2-7|-|TRBV27
CASSLSIPGRGDDEQYF
>TRBJ1-2|TRBD1|TRBV27
CASSPRQGALGGYTF
>TRBJ2-7|-|TRBV10-3
CAISESQALYEQYF
>TRBJ2-7|TRBD1|TRBV5-1
CASSADRGYSYEQYF
>TRBJ2-7|-|TRBV7-2
CASSVTGNSYEQYF
>TRBJ2-7|TRBD1|TRBV5-6
CASSIGTGFTEQYF
>TRBJ1-2|TRBD1|TRBV4-1
CASSQGTGNYYGYTF
>TRBJ1-6|-|TRBV6-4
CASSVGAPLHF
>TRBJ2-6|-|TRBV5-1
CASTDTSGANVLTF
>TRBJ2-2|-|TRBV9
CASSVASRGELFF
>TRBJ2-1|TRBD2|TRBV19
CASSSMAGGYSYNEQFF
>TRBJ2-1|TRBD2|TRBV9
CASSVGWLAGTSRSYNEQFF
>TRBJ2-7|-|TRBV11-2
CASRSPRSSYEQYF
>TRBJ2-6|-|TRBV9
CASSVDLLVSGANVLTF
>TRBJ2-6|-|TRBV10-3
CAIESGANVLTF
>TRBJ1-1|TRBD1|TRBV7-9
CASSQGAPRNTEAFF
>TRBJ2-7|-|TRBV21-1
CASSKVFLRQKITYEQYF
>TRBJ2-7|TRBD1|TRBV9
CASSVEGASRYEQYF
>TRBJ2-7|-|TRBV12-5
CASVDGADLYEQYF
>TRBJ1-6|-|TRBV7-9
CASSLAPAGNGSPLHF
>TRBJ1-2|TRBD1|TRBV10-3
CAISLAPGTGDNYGYTF
>TRBJ2-7|-|TRBV2
CASSGLEQYF
>TRBJ2-3|-|TRBV21-1
CASTRERESLAGATDTQYF
>TRBJ1-1|-|TRBV7-2
CASSTAGGRTEAFF
>TRBJ2-6|-|TRBV10-3
CAISVAATSGANVLTF
>TRBJ1-1|-|TRBV19
CASSSSGTFTGTEAFF